This T cell receptor (beta chain) was recovered during a study of cytomegalovirus exposure and HLA in healthy donors (dated by TCRdb to the late 2010s). Context from the whole study: An earlier analysis of under 600 of the donors reported 250 to 350 Gb of sequence data and roughly 110 million unique TCR beta sequences from roughly 200 million T cells. An early release that covered fewer than 800 HLA-typed donors contained about 290 gigabases of sequencing data and around 80 million unique TCR sequences. Of the roughly 410 genotyped donors, 65% to 90% were placed in the genetic ancestry cluster associated with self-reported Caucasian donors. The study was designed to test whether signatures of past pathogen exposure could be identified by cataloging public T cell receptors. Using immunosequencing, the study profiled T cell repertoires from approximately 700 subjects and related those repertoires to cytomegalovirus serostatus. A separate validation cohort of about 110 different subjects was used in addition to the 666-subject first cohort. The study combined high-throughput TCR immunosequencing, statistical association of individual TCRs with disease status, and machine learning to predict cytomegalovirus infection status. A later analysis re-examined previously published TCR beta repertoires from several hundred donors and added high-resolution HLA genotyping to investigate patterns of TCR occurrence. The later analysis used no new phenotypic data to find candidate immune exposures, relying instead on TCR beta sequences and their occurrence across donors. In an earlier analysis of roughly 580 of the donors, high-throughput TCR beta sequencing was used to judge whether each TCR beta V gene segment behaved as functional or pseudogenic. Alongside the repertoire data, information on donor age, sex, ethnicity and CMV serostatus was compiled. In a later genetic analysis, genome-wide SNP genotypes for 398 of the 666 donors were used, and that subset was treated as a discovery cohort. All discovery cohort repertoires had been generated on a single sequencing platform. Class I and class II HLA loci were covered by the typing at four-digit resolution. The number of typed donors differed by locus: about 620-640 for A, B, C, DRB1 and DQB1; 522 for DQA1; approximately 600 for DPA1; and approximately 450 for DPB1. Roughly five DR-DQ haplotypes were treated as single units for association and clustering because of strong linkage in the cohort. Across some 400 genotyped donors of the cohort, an average of roughly 200,000 unique TCR beta nucleotide sequences per donor were sequenced, and approximately 19% of those sequences were non-productive.

Regarding this clone: No cognate antigen has been identified for it. Qualities for individual bases were not recorded, and no much larger clone is one base off. The same CDR3 also results from other DNA sequences found in this sample.

A distance of 8 bases separates the germline ends of V and J, which lose 0 bases and 2 bases respectively. Reading from cysteine to phenylalanine, the CDR3 counts 15 amino acids. CDR3 DNA only is kept here, 45 bases in frame from base 1. The germline V gene yields SGDLS for CDR1 and YYNGEE for CDR2. In total, approximately 690 healthy bone marrow donors made up the cohort. All cohort members were sampled while nominally healthy, although unrecorded immune exposures were likely present. The donor tested CMV seropositive, placing the donor among the roughly 300 seropositive members of the cohort. A peripheral blood sample was collected from each donor, and TCR beta sequencing was performed on peripheral blood mononuclear cells. The Qiagen DNeasy Blood Extraction Kit was used to extract genomic DNA from the blood cell samples. Library creation used the immunoSEQ multiplex PCR assay. The multiplex PCR relied on a mix of 60 forward primers for TCR Vbeta segments and 13 reverse primers for TCR Jbeta segments. The CDR3 region of rearranged TCR beta genes was amplified from genomic DNA with a multiplex PCR assay. Amplified TCR beta libraries were sequenced as 87-base-pair reads on the Illumina HiSeq System. The study's own analysis went as follows. A later analysis counted tens of millions of unique TCR beta chains across the approximately 700 repertoires, and 10 million to 11 million of these chains were shared by at least two donors. Raw reads were error-corrected and collapsed into unique sequences with a nearest-neighbor algorithm that merged closely related sequences to remove PCR and sequencing errors. CDR3 sequences were aligned to IMGT reference sequences to assign V, D and J gene segments. For a sequence to be retained, a match of at least six nucleotides was required to both a V gene segment and a J gene segment. Rearrangements were called productive when the CDR3 lacked stop codons and stayed in frame with V and J; all others were non-productive. Following IMGT convention, CDR3 was defined as the stretch from the second conserved V-encoded cysteine to the conserved J-encoded phenylalanine. The earlier analysis of 500 to 600 of the donors excluded sequences that lacked an unambiguous match to a single V gene segment. In an earlier analysis of several hundred of the donors, V segments were called functional above 56.7% productive rearrangements and were called segregating when the between-donor standard deviation exceeded 5%. A statistical classification framework was developed to diagnose cytomegalovirus status using the catalog of TCR beta chain sequences. A later analysis assigned V and J genes by comparing TCR nucleotide sequences with IMGT/GENE-DB human TR gene sequences. A later analysis assigned CDR3 sequences and most-parsimonious VDJ recombination scenarios with the TCRdist pipeline. A later analysis defined each TCR beta chain by its CDR3 amino acid sequence plus V-gene family, and excluded reads lacking a unique V-gene family. To address suspected cross-contamination and a sequencing artifact, a later analysis removed under 600 highly shared, low-generation-probability nucleotide sequences. In a later analysis, a clonal expansion index was calculated for each public chain from normalized within-repertoire ranks of inferred template counts. In a later analysis, generation probabilities were computed using a VDJ recombination model fitted to out-of-frame rearrangements, and the results were checked against IGoR. A later analysis scored TCR-TCR, TCR-HLA and TCR-CMV co-occurrence with hypergeometric tests, applying a repertoire-size bias correction to TCR pairs. In a later analysis, false discovery rates were estimated by permuting HLA or CMV assignments 20 times. In a later analysis, co-occurring TCRs were grouped using DBSCAN, and TCRdist sequence similarity was added for clustering within HLA-allele-positive subsets. Repertoires with fewer than 30,000 or more than 120,000 public chains, plus five repertoires with anomalous nucleotide sharing, were excluded from co-occurrence clustering. The table was pulled from immuneACCESS by TCRdb, which kept in-frame rearrangements only. Such tables lose some clones; where checked, under half of the loss comes from unresolved V genes, and the rest has no known cause. V and J calls and clone size follow that table, whereas D and trimming were derived from the DNA. This sample comprises roughly 130,000 clones, 65% to 75% of them detected only once. The ten largest clones add up to approximately 6.3% of the sample.

Broader findings and caveats from the paper: Most CMV-associated TCR beta chains appeared to be HLA-restricted in a later analysis, and the HLA associations seemed to be driven largely by CMV exposure. The classifier was reported to diagnose cytomegalovirus status with high specificity and sensitivity in both the original and validation cohorts. Over 15 rarely observed V segments, including chromosome 9 orphons, were excluded from the earlier analysis of several hundred of the donors because counts were too low. Linkage disequilibrium might explain the correlated functional status among segregating V segments, but an unknown experimental factor could not be ruled out. Because HLA typing was unavailable for some donors at each locus, only the typed subset was used in association tests. The study listed 150 to 200 TCR beta chains as associated with cytomegalovirus. In vitro tests confirmed that a few of the cytomegalovirus-associated TCR beta chains recognize cytomegalovirus antigens. The sequencing pipeline was judged likely to have produced a cluster of highly shared sequence variants as a technical artifact. The cohort was sequenced for TCR beta chains only, and without alpha or paired-chain data the features that could be detected were limited. The presence/absence analyses assumed that sequencing depth was roughly uniform across donors, and that assumption may not be true. According to a later genetic analysis, donors in an Asian-associated ancestry cluster had fewer N-insertions in productive TCRs than the approximately 610-donor mean. A further reported finding was that TCR beta sequences accurately predicted the HLA-A and HLA-B alleles for most subjects in the first cohort. Compared with equally common non-associated chains, HLA-associated TCR beta chains in a later analysis were more clonally expanded and had lower generation probabilities. V-gene and J-gene trimming of TCR beta chains was associated with a missense DCLRE1C variant in a later genetic analysis, and the association was replicated in an independent cohort. A later analysis associated about 17,000 TCR beta sequences with specific HLA alleles at a false discovery rate of 0.05. When HLA alleles, especially DR and DQ, strongly co-occurred, TCR associations were difficult to assign to individual alleles. For the cohort, immune exposure information was limited to CMV serostatus. The authors suggested that the approach could potentially be extended to other disease states and immunological phenotypes. The 87-base-pair reads could not distinguish some IMGT-functional V segments, including TRBV6-2 and TRBV6-3, so those segments were excluded. According to a later analysis, parvovirus B19, influenza, CMV and Epstein-Barr virus appeared linked to several top co-occurrence clusters. A later analysis found that TCR association rates varied across HLA loci, with DRB1 alleles showing the most associated TCRs and HLA-C alleles the fewest. An earlier analysis of approximately 500 of the donors showed that most TCR beta V segments appeared in productive rearrangements either about 90% or about 30% of the time, which broadly matched IMGT annotations. While some public TCRs were present in many individuals, most TCR sequences turned up only very rarely across donors.

The sequenced material came from PBMCs. This receptor was obtained from a man aged 35 to 55 in good health and CMV-seropositive. The chain couples TRBV9 to TRBJ2-2; matching of 5 bases hints at TRBD1 as the D gene. This receptor has the CDR3 CASSVGQTNTGELFF. The nucleotide sequence is TGTGCCAGCAGCGTAGGACAGACTAACACCGGGGAGCTGTTTTTT. The CDR3, completed at both ends by the reference TRBV9 and TRBJ2-2 genes, gives the full variable domain DSGVTQTPKHLITATGQRVTLRCSPRSGDLSVYWYQQSLDQGLQFLIQYYNGEERAKGNILERFSAQQFPDLHSELNLSSLELGDSALYFCASSVGQTNTGELFFGEGSRLTVL.